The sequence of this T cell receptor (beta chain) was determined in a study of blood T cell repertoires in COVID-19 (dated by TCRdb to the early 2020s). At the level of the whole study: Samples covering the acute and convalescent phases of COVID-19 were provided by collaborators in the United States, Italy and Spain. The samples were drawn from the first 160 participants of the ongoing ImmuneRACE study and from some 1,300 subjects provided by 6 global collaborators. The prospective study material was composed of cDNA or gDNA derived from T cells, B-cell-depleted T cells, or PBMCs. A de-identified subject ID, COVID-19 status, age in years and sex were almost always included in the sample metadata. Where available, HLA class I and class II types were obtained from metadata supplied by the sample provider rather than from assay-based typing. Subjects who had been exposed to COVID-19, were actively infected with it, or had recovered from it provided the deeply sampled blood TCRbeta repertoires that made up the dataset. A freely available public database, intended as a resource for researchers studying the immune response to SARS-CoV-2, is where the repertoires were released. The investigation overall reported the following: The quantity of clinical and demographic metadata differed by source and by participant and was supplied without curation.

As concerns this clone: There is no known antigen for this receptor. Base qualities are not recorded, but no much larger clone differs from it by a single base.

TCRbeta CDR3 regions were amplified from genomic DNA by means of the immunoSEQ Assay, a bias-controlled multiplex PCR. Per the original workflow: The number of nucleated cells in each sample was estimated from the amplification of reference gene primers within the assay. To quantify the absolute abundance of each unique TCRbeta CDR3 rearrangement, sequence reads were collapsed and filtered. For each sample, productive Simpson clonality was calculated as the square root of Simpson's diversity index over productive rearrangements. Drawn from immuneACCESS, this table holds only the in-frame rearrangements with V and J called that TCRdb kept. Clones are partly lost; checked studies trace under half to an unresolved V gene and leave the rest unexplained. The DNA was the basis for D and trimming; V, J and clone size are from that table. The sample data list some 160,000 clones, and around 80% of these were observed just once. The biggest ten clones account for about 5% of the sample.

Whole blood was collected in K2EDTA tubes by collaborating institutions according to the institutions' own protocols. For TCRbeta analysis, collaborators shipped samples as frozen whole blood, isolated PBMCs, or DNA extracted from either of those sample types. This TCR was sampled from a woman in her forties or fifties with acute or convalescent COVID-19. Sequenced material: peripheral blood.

For the CDR3, the sequence is CATSRDRGGSSSPLHF. The DNA sequence reads TGTGCCACCAGCAGGGACAGGGGGGGGTCCAGCTCACCCCTCCACTTT. The chain couples TRBV15 to TRBJ1-6, and 10 junction bases match TRBD1. The CDR3 runs 16 residues from the cysteine to the phenylalanine. The sequence is cut down to CDR3 DNA, 48 bases in frame from base 1. The junction shows trimming of 3 bases on V and 10 bases on J, and the gene matches do not reach 9 bases of it. CDR1 and CDR2 are read off the germline V gene (reference sequence) as LNHNV and YYDKDF.